The clone carrying this T cell receptor beta chain is termed medium-sized. The antigen remains undetermined. Time point here: sample taken at primary tumor resection. Unsorted samples of tumor, nontumor lung or frozen PBMC had their whole RNA sequenced. The data belong to a study of spatial heterogeneity in lung cancer. Study background: Sequences of the beta chain were consistently detected in greater numbers than alpha-chain sequences.

The study's findings and limits: Tracking of tumor mutation counts was seen in expanded intratumoral alpha and beta TCR counts. When ubiquitous and regional expanded TCRs were counted, their numbers tracked ubiquitous and regional nonsynonymous mutations, respectively. Coverage of tumor T cells, an estimated figure, was 5.5% to 8.5% for alpha and around 13% for beta chains.

TCRdb re-analysed the 5' RACE reads in MiXCR, keeping a single row per CDR3 protein. The sample consists of over 6,500 distinct CDR3 sequences, 12% of them appearing once. V lost 5 bases and J lost 8; bases outside the gene matches: 4. The CDR3 has 12 residues. The V gene's germline CDR1 is MDHEN and CDR2 SYDVKM. This sample comprised lung tumor tissue, obtained at surgery. The gene calls are TRBV28 and TRBJ1-2; 8 bases map to TRBD1. The TCR sequence derives from a male donor with early-stage non-small cell lung cancer. The CDR3 nucleotides read TGTGCCAGCAGTGGACAGGGAGAAGGCTACACCTTC. Protein sequence: CASSGQGEGYTF.